Listed here are 13 T cell receptor beta chains from one sample, sequenced in a study of blood T cells in healthy people across ages. Together with a sample-barcoded 5' primer, a J-beta primer mix was included in a second PCR lasting about 7 to 11 cycles. TCRdb used MiXCR to reprocess the 5' RACE reads, holding one entry per CDR3 protein. The table lists 850,000 to 1,100,000 distinct CDR3 sequences, about two fifths of them singletons. The sequenced sample consisted of blood. The origin of the receptors is a man younger than 30 in good health.

The chain uses TRBV20-1 and TRBJ1-1; D ambiguous. CDR3 length equals 11 residues. The germline V gene has CDR1 DFQATT and CDR2 SNEGSKA (reference sequence). V shed 7 bases and J shed 1 base, with 7 bases lying between them. CDR3: CSGRANTEAFF. CDR3 bases: TGCAGTGGTCGTGCGAACACTGAAGCTTTCTTT.

The V call is TRBV30, the J call TRBJ1-4; TRBD1 is a possible D gene (5 bases). The CDR3 loop spans 12 amino acids. Trimming removed 3 bases from V and 5 bases from J, with 7 bases in between. The germline CDR1 and CDR2 sequences are GTSNPN and SVGIG (reference sequence). The CDR3 region is CAWRQVNEKLFF. In DNA form, the CDR3 reads TGTGCCTGGAGACAGGTAAATGAAAAACTGTTTTTT.

This clonotype was detected many times. The rearrangement links TRBV10-3 to TRBJ2-1; D ambiguous. Germline V gene data show CDR1 as ENHRY and CDR2 as SYGVKD. V was clipped by 1 base and J by 5 bases, with 6 bases between them. This CDR3 is 13 amino acids long. CDR3 loop: CAISEYGDNEQFF. The CDR3 DNA reads as TGTGCCATCAGTGAGTACGGCGACAATGAGCAGTTCTTC.

This chain connects TRBV19 to TRBJ1-1; 10 bases line up with TRBD1. Germline V lookup: CDR1 LNHDA, CDR2 SQIVND (reference sequence). The J segment lost 11 bases and the V segment lost 8 bases, leaving 11 bases of the junction unmatched. This CDR3 contains 13 residues. CDR3 bases: TGTGCCAGTTCCGAACCGGGACAGGGGAACGCTTTCTTT. Translated: CASSEPGQGNAFF.

This clonotype was picked up one time. The CDR3 loop reads CASGFRPFGAPNTEAFF. CDR3 in DNA: TGTGCTAGTGGTTTTAGGCCGTTTGGGGCCCCGAACACTGAAGCTTTCTTT. The V gene is TRBV12-5, the J gene TRBJ1-1; tentative D call: TRBD1 (5 bases). This CDR3 contains 17 residues. The germline V gene has CDR1 LGHNT and CDR2 FRNRAP. The V and J ends lost 3 bases and 1 base respectively, with 18 bases between them.

The sample holds a few counts of this clonotype. The gene calls are TRBV4-1 and TRBJ2-3, with TRBD2 matching 7 bases. This CDR3 spans 16 amino acids. Trimming removed 6 bases from V and 1 base from J; junction bases left unmatched: 10. Germline V lookup: CDR1 MGHRA, CDR2 YSYEKL. CDR3: CASSRGASGRTDTQYF. CDR3 DNA: TGCGCCAGCAGTCGGGGAGCTAGCGGCCGCACAGATACGCAGTATTTT.

V is TRBV7-2 and J is TRBJ2-3; D gene unclear. The CDR3 covers 12 residues. Germline V gene sequence: CDR1 SGHTA, CDR2 FQGNSA. V was shortened by 5 bases and J by 2 bases, with 5 bases between the two germline ends. CDR3: CASSIYTDTQYF. The CDR3 DNA reads as TGTGCCAGCAGCATTTACACAGATACGCAGTATTTT.

This clonotype appeared many times. The CDR3 is CASSQVRDQTYGYTF. The CDR3 DNA reads TGCGCCAGCAGCCAAGTGAGGGATCAGACCTATGGCTACACCTTC. The V call is TRBV4-1, the J call TRBJ1-2; D not certain. V lost 1 base to trimming and J lost 4 bases, with 13 bases between them. CDR1 and CDR2 from the germline V gene are MGHRA and YSYEKL. This CDR3 has 15 residues.

In this sample, this clonotype turned up a few times. The rearrangement joins TRBV7-2 to TRBJ2-5, with D perhaps TRBD1 (6 bases). This CDR3 region has 14 residues. Germline V gene data show CDR1 as SGHTA and CDR2 as FQGNSA. V was trimmed by 4 bases and J by 3 bases, leaving 12 bases between them. This CDR3 is CASSSDNREETQYF. In DNA, the CDR3 is TGTGCCAGCAGCTCGGATAACAGGGAAGAGACCCAGTACTTC.

This CDR3 is CASSVQGRAAEAFF. CDR3 bases: TGTGCCAGCAGCGTACAGGGGAGGGCAGCTGAAGCTTTCTTT. This rearrangement joins TRBV9 to TRBJ1-1; weak D call: TRBD1 (6 bases). Germline-derived CDR1 and CDR2 are SGDLS and YYNGEE. This CDR3 has 14 amino acids. V shed 1 base and J shed 6 bases, with 13 bases lying between them.

In this sample, this clonotype turned up many times. This rearrangement joins TRBV7-9 to TRBJ1-2; no reliable D call. The V end was cut by 2 bases, the J end by 7 bases, with 14 bases between. CDR3 length: 14 amino acids. The germline V gene has CDR1 SEHNR and CDR2 FQNEAQ (reference sequence). The CDR3 protein is CASSLLGEDRGYTF. CDR3 sequence (DNA): TGTGCCAGCAGCTTACTTGGTGAGGACCGTGGCTACACCTTC.

The DNA of the CDR3 is TGTGCCAGTAGCCTCCTAGGGACAGTGATACAAGAGACCCAGTACTTC. Encoded protein: CASSLLGTVIQETQYF. The V call is TRBV19, the J call TRBJ2-5; 7 bases are a match to TRBD1. V gave up 6 bases and J gave up 2 bases; unmatched junction bases: 12. The CDR3 consists of 16 residues. Looked up from germline, CDR1 is LNHDA and CDR2 is SQIVND (reference sequence).

The rearrangement uses TRBV11-1 and TRBJ2-7; D may be TRBD1 (5 bases). Looked up from germline, CDR1 is SGHAT and CDR2 is FQDESV (reference sequence). V lost 8 bases, J lost 12 bases, and 23 bases lay in between. The CDR3 is made up of 13 amino acids. CDR3 DNA sequence: TGTGCCAGCCAGGGTCCCCAAGAGTCGACCCGGTACTTC. Translation: CASQGPQESTRYF.